What follows are 24 T cell receptor beta chains derived from one specimen sequenced in a study of T cell changes during pregnancy in multiple sclerosis. Profiling relied on immunoSEQ multiplex PCR, and the TCRdb table lists in-frame clones only, not all of them. This sample carries about 80,000 clones, under 95% of them seen once, and the ten largest clones take 2.6%. Material: peripheral blood, obtained after pregnancy. Receptors were obtained from a female donor in good health, enrolled as a control in a pregnancy study.

This chain joins TRBV7-9 and TRBJ2-7; D is possibly TRBD2 (7 bases). This CDR3 comprises 16 residues. The germline V and J ends were trimmed by 5 bases and 0 bases, with 17 bases remaining between them. The germline gives CDR1 SEHNR, CDR2 FQNEAQ (reference sequence). CDR3: CASSPARGGNSYEQYF. The CDR3, as DNA: TGTGCCAGCAGCCCCGCGAGGGGGGGGAACTCCTACGAGCAGTACTTC. Combining the CDR3 with reference TRBV7-9 and TRBJ2-7 gives the whole variable domain DTGVSQNPRHKITKRGQNVTFRCDPISEHNRLYWYRQTLGQGPEFLTYFQNEAQLEKSRLLSDRFSAERPKGSFSTLEIQRTEQGDSAMYLCASSPARGGNSYEQYFGPGTRLTVT.

This clone came up once. V usage is TRBV5-1 and J usage is TRBJ2-4; TRBD2 agrees at 8 bases. Trimming took 4 bases from V and 7 from J; bases not matched to a gene: 7. Germline CDR1 reads SGHRS; CDR2 reads YFSETQ. The CDR3 sequence is 14 residues long. The CDR3 loop is CASSPGTSLNIQYF. The CDR3 nucleotides read TGCGCCAGCAGCCCGGGGACTAGTTTGAACATTCAGTACTTC.

The rearrangement uses TRBV11-2 and TRBJ1-2, with TRBD1 identical over 9 bases. Trimming removed 0 bases from V and 6 bases from J; junction bases left unmatched: 2. From germline, CDR1 is SGHAT and CDR2 FQNNGV. This CDR3 comprises 14 residues. Here the CDR3 reads CASSLEGTGHGYTF. The CDR3 region has the DNA TGTGCCAGCAGCTTAGAGGGGACAGGGCATGGCTACACCTTC.

J is TRBJ1-2 and V is TRBV4-1; no firm D call. This CDR3 spans 14 amino acids. V dropped 0 bases and J dropped 5 bases, with 10 bases sitting between them. Germline CDR1 and CDR2: MGHRA and YSYEKL. CDR3 nucleotides: TGCGCCAGCAGCCAAGATGGCTCCTTTTATGGCTACACCTTC. Its translation: CASSQDGSFYGYTF.

The chain is built from TRBV28 and TRBJ2-7, with TRBD1 identical over 10 bases. CDR1 MDHEN and CDR2 SYDVKM come from the germline V gene. The CDR3 is 14 residues long. V was clipped by 5 bases and J by 2 bases; unmatched bases: 3. DNA of the CDR3: TGTGCCAGCAGTGAGGACAGGGGGACCTACGAGCAGTACTTC. It is translated as CASSEDRGTYEQYF.

The V and J genes are TRBV7-9 and TRBJ2-3; a possible D gene is TRBD2 (5 bases). V was shortened by 5 bases and J by 6 bases, with 15 bases between the two germline ends. The germline V gene has CDR1 SEHNR and CDR2 FQNEAQ (reference sequence). The CDR3 has 14 residues. The CDR3, as DNA: TGTGCCAGCAGCCAAACAGCTCCGGGGGATACGCAGTATTTT. Encoded protein: CASSQTAPGDTQYF. The variable domain in full, completed from reference TRBV7-9 and TRBJ2-3, reads DTGVSQNPRHKITKRGQNVTFRCDPISEHNRLYWYRQTLGQGPEFLTYFQNEAQLEKSRLLSDRFSAERPKGSFSTLEIQRTEQGDSAMYLCASSQTAPGDTQYFGPGTRLTVL.

This clone was recorded once. The chain joins TRBV28 to TRBJ1-2, with D perhaps matching TRBD1 (5 bases). V was clipped by 7 bases and J by 8 bases, with 14 bases between them. The CDR3 runs 12 residues. CDR1 and CDR2 (germline): MDHEN, SYDVKM. Here the CDR3 reads CASKVSGQGYTF. The DNA of the CDR3 is TGTGCCAGCAAGGTTTCAGGGCAGGGCTACACCTTC.

A note on this clone: Compared with germline, one end of the junction differs, possibly owing to a read error. The gene calls are TRBV7-7 and TRBJ2-1, with TRBD2 identical over 12 bases. The CDR3 is made up of 16 amino acids. Germline V gene data show CDR1 as SSHAT and CDR2 as FNYEAQ (reference sequence). CDR3 in amino acids: CASSPRLAGAYNEQFF. Written as DNA, the CDR3 is TGTGCTAGCAGCCCGAGACTAGCGGGGGCCTACAATGAGCAGTTCTTC.

This rearrangement joins TRBV6-5 to TRBJ2-7; D gene uncertain. The CDR3 has 13 residues. CDR1 is MNHEY and CDR2 is SVGAGI in the germline V gene. Trimming pared 2 bases from V and 6 bases from J, leaving 11 bases between. CDR3 nucleotides: TGTGCCAGCAGTTACGGAGCGCTTGTCGAGCAGTACTTC. Translated, it gives CASSYGALVEQYF.

In the case of this clone: Other DNA sequences in the sample encode the same CDR3. The chain carries TRBV7-9 and TRBJ2-7, with 15 bases that match TRBD2. The CDR3 is 16 residues long. Trimming at V came to 3 bases and at J to 7 bases, leaving 7 bases not matched to a gene. Germline CDR1 SEHNR, CDR2 FQNEAQ (reference sequence). DNA for the CDR3: TGTGCCAGCAGCTTGGGACTAGCGGGAGGTAGATATGAGCAGTACTTC. It encodes CASSLGLAGGRYEQYF.

This chain joins TRBV9 and TRBJ1-6, with 7 bases lining up with TRBD1. Germline V gene lookup returns CDR1 SGDLS and CDR2 YYNGEE. V lost 4 bases to trimming and J lost 6 bases; unmatched junction nucleotides: 7. CDR3 length: 15 amino acids. CDR3 nucleotides: TGTGCCAGCAGCCCCCAGGGACAGTCTAATTCACCCCTCCACTTT. Translated: CASSPQGQSNSPLHF.

This clone has just a few counts. The chain recombines TRBV7-8 with TRBJ1-5; 7 bases are shared with TRBD1. Germline V gene sequence: CDR1 SGHVS, CDR2 FQNEAQ. The CDR3 is 14 amino acids. Trimming at V came to 4 bases and at J to 0 bases, leaving 0 bases not matched to a gene. The CDR3 coding sequence is TGTGCCAGCAGCTGGGACAGTAGCAATCAGCCCCAGCATTTT. Translating gives CASSWDSSNQPQHF.

This rearrangement joins TRBV5-1 to TRBJ2-1; 10 nucleotides line up with TRBD1. The CDR3 loop spans 14 amino acids. The V segment lost 4 bases and the J segment 7 bases; nucleotides outside the gene matches: 5. Germline V gene sequence: CDR1 SGHRS, CDR2 YFSETQ. The CDR3 protein is CASSGDRGDNEQFF. In DNA, the CDR3 is TGCGCCAGCAGCGGGGACAGGGGAGATAATGAGCAGTTCTTC.

The chain combines TRBV18 with TRBJ1-5; the D is unclear. Between the trimmed V and J ends, which lost 3 bases and 1 base, there was a span of 13 bases. The germline V gene encodes CDR1 KGHSH and CDR2 LQKENI. The CDR3 is 16 residues long. Here the CDR3 DNA reads TGTGCCAGCTCACCCATAAGGAGGGTCAGCAATCAGCCCCAGCATTTT. Translation gives CASSPIRRVSNQPQHF.

This clone turned up a few times. This chain uses TRBV2 with TRBJ1-2; D unresolved. The CDR3 runs 14 residues. The V end was cut by 4 bases, the J end by 0 bases, with 9 bases between. Germline V gene sequence: CDR1 SNHLY, CDR2 FYNNEI. Written as DNA, the CDR3 is TGTGCCAGCAGTGGTTGGCAGACTAACTATGGCTACACCTTC. This codes for CASSGWQTNYGYTF.

This chain links TRBV7-9 with TRBJ2-1, with D hard to call. CDR3 size: 15 residues. V was trimmed by 0 bases and J by 9 bases, leaving 15 bases between them. Per the germline V gene, CDR1 is SEHNR and CDR2 is FQNEAQ (reference sequence). In DNA form, the CDR3 reads TGTGCCAGCAGCTTAGCGTCTTTTGCTTCCAGTGAGCAGTTCTTC. Translation: CASSLASFASSEQFF.

This chain connects TRBV4-2 to TRBJ2-5, with D unclear. The V gene's germline CDR1 is LGHNA and CDR2 YNFKEQ. The V end lost 3 bases, the J end lost 5 bases, and 13 bases lay between the germline ends. The CDR3 sequence is 14 residues long. The CDR3 DNA sequence: TGTGCCAGCAGCCATGGCCCCCTCCCCGAGACCCAGTACTTC. Its protein product is CASSHGPLPETQYF.

There are a few counts of this clone. The V call is TRBV27, the J call TRBJ1-2, with 8 bases matching TRBD1. The CDR3 sequence is 13 residues long. After removal of 8 bases from V and 6 bases from J, the junction contained 8 bases not matched to a gene. CDR1 is MNHEY, CDR2 SMNVEV, per germline (reference sequence). Here the CDR3 DNA reads TGTGCCAGCTCACCACGGACAGGGAATGGCTACACCTTC. Translation gives CASSPRTGNGYTF.

This clone was seen just once. The rearrangement links TRBV6-6 to TRBJ1-2; D perhaps matches TRBD1 (5 bases). CDR1 MNHNY and CDR2 SVGAGI come from the germline V gene (reference sequence). The CDR3 sequence is 14 residues long. Trimming took off 6 bases at V and 5 bases at J, with 16 bases between the two ends. The CDR3 sequence: CASSPGRGHYGYTF. DNA for the CDR3: TGTGCCAGCAGCCCGGGGAGGGGTCATTATGGCTACACCTTC.

The rearrangement uses TRBV6-1 and TRBJ2-7; 7 nucleotides line up with TRBD2. Trimming removed 8 bases from V and 5 bases from J; junction bases left unmatched: 12. Germline CDR1 and CDR2: MNHNS and SASEGT. This CDR3 spans 14 amino acids. In DNA form, the CDR3 reads TGTGCCAGCGCCAGACTAGCCGGCGCGAACGAGCAGTACTTC. It encodes CASARLAGANEQYF.

The gene calls are TRBV27 and TRBJ1-2, with 7 bases fitting TRBD1. This CDR3 region has 12 residues. Trimming removed 9 bases from V and 4 bases from J; junction bases left unmatched: 5. Germline V gene lookup returns CDR1 MNHEY and CDR2 SMNVEV (reference sequence). For the CDR3, the DNA is TGTGCCAGTAAAACAGGGGTCTATGGCTACACCTTC. Its protein product is CASKTGVYGYTF.

The gene calls are TRBV29-1 and TRBJ2-7; 10 nucleotides match TRBD1. This CDR3 is 13 amino acids long. Trimming cost V 3 bases and J 4 bases; bases outside gene matches: 3. From germline, CDR1 is SQVTM and CDR2 ANQGSEA. CDR3 DNA: TGCAGCGTTGACTGGGACAGGGGATACGAGCAGTACTTC. It specifies CSVDWDRGYEQYF.

This clone was counted once. V is TRBV19 and J is TRBJ2-7; D is uncertain. Germline CDR1 is LNHDA and CDR2 is SQIVND (reference sequence). This CDR3 contains 17 residues. Trimming removed 1 base at V and 0 bases at J, with 16 bases between. CDR3 amino acids: CASSIGGGGGSSYEQYF. The CDR3 region has the DNA TGTGCCAGTAGTATAGGAGGCGGTGGCGGTAGCTCCTACGAGCAGTACTTC. The full variable domain, its missing parts supplied by reference TRBV19 and TRBJ2-7, is DGGITQSPKYLFRKEGQNVTLSCEQNLNHDAMYWYRQDPGQGLRLIYYSQIVNDFQKGDIAEGYSVSREKKESFPLTVTSAQKNPTAFYLCASSIGGGGGSSYEQYFGPGTRLTVT.

The V gene is TRBV2, the J gene TRBJ2-1; 12 positions agree with TRBD1. Trimming removed 4 bases from V and 6 bases from J; junction bases left unmatched: 10. From germline, CDR1 is SNHLY and CDR2 FYNNEI. This CDR3 spans 17 amino acids. CDR3 amino acids: CASSAGTGGVQVNEQFF. The CDR3 DNA sequence: TGTGCCAGCAGTGCCGGGACAGGGGGCGTCCAGGTCAATGAGCAGTTCTTC.